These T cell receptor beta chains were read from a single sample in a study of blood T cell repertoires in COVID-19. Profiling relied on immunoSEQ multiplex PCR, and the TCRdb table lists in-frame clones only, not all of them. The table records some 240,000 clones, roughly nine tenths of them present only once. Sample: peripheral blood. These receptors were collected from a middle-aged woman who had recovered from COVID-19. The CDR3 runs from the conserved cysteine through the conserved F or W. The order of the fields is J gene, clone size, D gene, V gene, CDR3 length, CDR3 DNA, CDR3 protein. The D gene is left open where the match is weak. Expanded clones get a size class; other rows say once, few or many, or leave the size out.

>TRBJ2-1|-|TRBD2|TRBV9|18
TGTGCCAGCAGCGTATTCTCCTCAAGCGGGAACTCCTACAATGAGCAGTTCTTC
CASSVFSSSGNSYNEQFF
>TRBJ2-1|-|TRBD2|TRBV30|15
TGTGCCTGGAGTGTACCTAGCGGATCCTACAATGAGCAGTTCTTC
CAWSVPSGSYNEQFF
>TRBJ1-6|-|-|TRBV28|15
TGTGCCAGCAGTTCATACCAGGGGTGGGGATCACCCCTCCACTTT
CASSSYQGWGSPLHF
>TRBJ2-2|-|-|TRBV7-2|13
TGTGCCAGCAGCCGACAGAACACCGGGGAGCTGTTTTTT
CASSRQNTGELFF
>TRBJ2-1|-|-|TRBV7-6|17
TGTGCCAGCAGCCCTATCTCTAGCGTTACCTCCTACAATGAGCAGTTCTTC
CASSPISSVTSYNEQFF
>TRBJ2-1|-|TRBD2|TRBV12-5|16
TGTGCTAGTGGTTTGGATAAACTAGCGGGAGTAATTGAGCAGTTCTTC
CASGLDKLAGVIEQFF
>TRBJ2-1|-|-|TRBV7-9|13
TGTGCCAGCAGCTTAGGACTACACAATGAGCAGTTCTTC
CASSLGLHNEQFF
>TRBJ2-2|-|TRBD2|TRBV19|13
TGTGCCGCGGGAGGCCTAATCACCGGGGAGCTGTTTTTT
CAAGGLITGELFF
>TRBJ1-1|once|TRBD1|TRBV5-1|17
TGCGCCAGCAGCTTACCGGGGACAGTGGACGGCGGCACTGAAGCTTTCTTT
CASSLPGTVDGGTEAFF
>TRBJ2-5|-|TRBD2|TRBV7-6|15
TGTGCCAGCAGCCAAGCGGGAGGGCCCGCGGAGACCCAGTACTTC
CASSQAGGPAETQYF
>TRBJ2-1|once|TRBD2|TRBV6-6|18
TGTGCCAGCAGTCAACTAGCGGGAGGGGGATTCTCCTACAATGAGCAGTTCTTC
CASSQLAGGGFSYNEQFF
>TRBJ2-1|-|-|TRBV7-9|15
TGTGCCAGCAGCTTAGCGTCGTCTTTCAGAAATGAGCAGTTCTTC
CASSLASSFRNEQFF
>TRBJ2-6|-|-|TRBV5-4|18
TGTGCCAGCAGCCCAGGGACCCCGGGAGCCCCTGGGGCCAACGTCCTGACTTTC
CASSPGTPGAPGANVLTF
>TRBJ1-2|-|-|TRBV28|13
TGTGCCAGCAGTTCCCGTCCAGGGGTTCGCTACACCTTC
CASSSRPGVRYTF
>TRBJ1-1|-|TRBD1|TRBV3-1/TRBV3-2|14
TGTGCCAGCAGCCAAGGGGACAGGGCCACTGAAGCTTTCTTT
CASSQGDRATEAFF
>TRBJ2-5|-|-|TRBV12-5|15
TGTGCTAGTGGTTTGTCGGGGGAGAAACAAGAGACCCAGTACTTC
CASGLSGEKQETQYF
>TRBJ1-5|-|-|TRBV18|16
TGTGCCAGCTCACCACAGGGAGGTATTAGCAATCAGCCCCAGCATTTT
CASSPQGGISNQPQHF
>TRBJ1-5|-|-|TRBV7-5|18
TGTGTCAGAAGCTTAGACGGGACATCAAACAAAGAGGACCAGCCCCAGCATTTT
CVRSLDGTSNKEDQPQHF
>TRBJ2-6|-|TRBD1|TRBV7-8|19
TGTGCCAGCAGCTTAAGGGACAGGGGGCTACAATCTGGGGCCAACGTCCTGACTTTC
CASSLRDRGLQSGANVLTF
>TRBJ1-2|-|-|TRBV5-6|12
TGTGCCAGCAGCGTTACAGGGCTTGGCTACACCTTC
CASSVTGLGYTF
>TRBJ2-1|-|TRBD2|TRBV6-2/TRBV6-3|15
TGTGCCAGCAGTTTAGGACTAGCGGACTACAATGAGCAGTTCTTC
CASSLGLADYNEQFF
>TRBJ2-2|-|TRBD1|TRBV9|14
TGTGCCAGCAGCGTACAGGGGGCGTTCGGGGAGCTGTTTTTT
CASSVQGAFGELFF
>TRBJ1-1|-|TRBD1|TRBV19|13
TGTGCCAGTAGGAGAACAGGGGACACTGAAGCTTTCTTT
CASRRTGDTEAFF
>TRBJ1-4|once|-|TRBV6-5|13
TGTGCCAGCGCATACTCTGGTAATGAAAAACTGTTTTTT
CASAYSGNEKLFF
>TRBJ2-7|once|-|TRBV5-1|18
TGCGCCAGCAGCTTGGACGGCGGATCGACCTATTCGCCCTACGAGCAGTACTTC
CASSLDGGSTYSPYEQYF
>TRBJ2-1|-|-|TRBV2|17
TGTGCCAGCAGTCCGAGAACCCTAGCGTATCGATACAATGAGCAGTTCTTC
CASSPRTLAYRYNEQFF
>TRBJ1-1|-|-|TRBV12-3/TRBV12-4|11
TGTGCCAGCAAAGGGGGCACTGAAGCTTTCTTT
CASKGGTEAFF
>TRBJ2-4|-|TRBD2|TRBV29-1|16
TGCAGCGTTCAACTCGGACTAGCGGGAGCCAAAAACATTCAGTACTTC
CSVQLGLAGAKNIQYF
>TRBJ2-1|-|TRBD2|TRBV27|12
TGTGCCAGCAGTCCGGGGGGAGTTGAGCAGTTCTTC
CASSPGGVEQFF